This T cell receptor (beta chain) was identified in a study of radiation and T cells in renal cell carcinoma. Study-wide points: In blood, top tumor clones expanded by 2 weeks, shrinking by 4. Without pretreatment biopsies, baseline tumor clonotype presence was undetermined.

Trimming cost V 0 bases and J 1 base, with 8 bases left between them. CDR1 is SGHRS and CDR2 is YFSETQ in the germline V gene. This CDR3 has 14 residues. Sequencing used immunoSEQ multiplex PCR; TCRdb keeps in-frame clones, though not all of them. The table has around 100,000 clones, approximately 80% seen once; the top ten hold more than 7%. For this clone: The antigen is unknown.

Time point of the sample: blood 4 weeks post-SBRT, at nephrectomy. Noted treatment: 15 Gy SBRT to primary tumor, nephrectomy 4 weeks later. Nephrectomy followed 15 Gy stereotactic body radiation by 4 weeks. Serial blood draws occurred at baseline and 2 and 4 weeks post-SBRT. Sequencing used blood, obtained from a patient whose treatment included radiotherapy and nephrectomy. The sequence derives from a man aged 60-69 years with renal cell carcinoma. The V and J genes are TRBV5-1 and TRBJ2-7, with D unclear. The CDR3 sequence is CASSLGLRSYEQYF. The DNA for the CDR3 is TGCGCCAGCAGCTTGGGACTCAGGTCCTACGAGCAGTACTTC.